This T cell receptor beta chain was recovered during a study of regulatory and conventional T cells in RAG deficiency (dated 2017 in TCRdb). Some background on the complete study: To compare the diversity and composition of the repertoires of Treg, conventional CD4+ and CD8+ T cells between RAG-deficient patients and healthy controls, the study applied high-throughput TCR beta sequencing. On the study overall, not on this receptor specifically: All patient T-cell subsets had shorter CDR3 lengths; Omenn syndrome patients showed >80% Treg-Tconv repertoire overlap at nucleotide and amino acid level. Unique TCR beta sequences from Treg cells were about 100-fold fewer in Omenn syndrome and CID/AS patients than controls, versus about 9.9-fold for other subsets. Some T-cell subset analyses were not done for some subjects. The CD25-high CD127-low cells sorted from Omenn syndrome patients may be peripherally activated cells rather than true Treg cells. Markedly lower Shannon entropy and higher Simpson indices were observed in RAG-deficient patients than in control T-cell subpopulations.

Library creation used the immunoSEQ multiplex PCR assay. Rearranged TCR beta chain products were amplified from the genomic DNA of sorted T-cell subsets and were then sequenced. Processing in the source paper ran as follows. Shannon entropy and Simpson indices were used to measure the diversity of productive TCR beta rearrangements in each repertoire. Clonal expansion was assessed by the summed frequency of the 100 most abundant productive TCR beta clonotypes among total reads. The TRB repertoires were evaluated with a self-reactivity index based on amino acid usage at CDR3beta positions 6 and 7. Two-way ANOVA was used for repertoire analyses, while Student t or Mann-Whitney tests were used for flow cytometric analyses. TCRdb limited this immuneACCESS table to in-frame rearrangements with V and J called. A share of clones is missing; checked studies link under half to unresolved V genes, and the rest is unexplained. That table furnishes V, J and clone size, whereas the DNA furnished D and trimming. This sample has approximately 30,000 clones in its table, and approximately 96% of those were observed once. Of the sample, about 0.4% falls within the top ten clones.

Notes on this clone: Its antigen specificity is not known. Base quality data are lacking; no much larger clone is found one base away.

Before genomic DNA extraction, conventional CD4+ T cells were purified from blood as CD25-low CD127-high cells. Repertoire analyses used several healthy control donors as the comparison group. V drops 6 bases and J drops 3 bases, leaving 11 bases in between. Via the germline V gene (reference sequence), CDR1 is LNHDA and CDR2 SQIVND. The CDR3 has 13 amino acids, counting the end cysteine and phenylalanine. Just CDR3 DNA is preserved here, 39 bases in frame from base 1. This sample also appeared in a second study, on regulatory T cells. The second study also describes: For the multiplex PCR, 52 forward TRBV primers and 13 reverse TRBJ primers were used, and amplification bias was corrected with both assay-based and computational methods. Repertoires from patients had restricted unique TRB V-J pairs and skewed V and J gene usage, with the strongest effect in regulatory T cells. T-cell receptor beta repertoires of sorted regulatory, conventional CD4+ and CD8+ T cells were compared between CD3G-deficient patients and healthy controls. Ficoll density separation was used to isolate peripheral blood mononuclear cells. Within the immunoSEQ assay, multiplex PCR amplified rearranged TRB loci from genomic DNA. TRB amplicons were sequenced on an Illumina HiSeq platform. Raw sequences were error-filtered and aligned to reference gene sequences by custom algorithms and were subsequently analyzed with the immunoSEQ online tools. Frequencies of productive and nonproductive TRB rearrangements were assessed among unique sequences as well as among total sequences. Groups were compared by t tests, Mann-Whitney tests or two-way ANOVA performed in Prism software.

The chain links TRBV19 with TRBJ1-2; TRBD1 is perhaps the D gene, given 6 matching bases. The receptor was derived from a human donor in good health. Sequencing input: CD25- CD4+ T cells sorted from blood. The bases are TGTGCCAGTAGGGACAGCGAATACTATGGCTACACCTTC. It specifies CASRDSEYYGYTF.